This T cell receptor beta chain was documented in a study of blood T cell repertoires in COVID-19. On the study more broadly: Material from acute and convalescent COVID-19 was sourced from the United States, Italy and Spain. From T cells, B-cell-depleted T cells, or PBMCs came the material, which was cDNA or gDNA.

Trimming cost V 3 bases and J 10 bases; bases outside gene matches: 6. This CDR3 region has 14 residues. Germline V gene sequence: CDR1 SGHTA, CDR2 FQGNSA. TCRdb's copy holds only in-frame clones and misses some; the assay was immunoSEQ multiplex PCR. The table records 90,000 or so clones, 80% to 90% of them present only once. Sequencing was done on a sample of peripheral blood. V gene TRBV7-2 combines with J gene TRBJ1-6; 7 bases are shared with TRBD1. This TCR was sampled from a man aged 55 to 70 with acute or convalescent COVID-19. The CDR3 protein is CASSFRGTGSPLHF. CDR3 sequence (DNA): TGTGCCAGCAGCTTCAGGGGGACGGGATCACCCCTCCACTTT.